This TCR beta chain appears in the sequencing data of a study of blood T cell repertoires in COVID-19. Some clones are missing from TCRdb's copy, which holds only in-frame ones; the method was immunoSEQ multiplex PCR. The sample consists of about 310,000 clones, about 88% of them appearing once. The CDR3 runs to 15 residues. V was cut by 0 bases and J by 0 bases, with 6 bases left in between. Germline CDR1 KGHSH, CDR2 LQKENI. Specimen: PBMCs or T cells enriched from blood (not recorded which). This clonotype originated in a middle-aged woman who had recovered from COVID-19. This chain links TRBV18 with TRBJ2-1; D call uncertain. This CDR3 is CASSPPESSYNEQFF. The DNA of the CDR3 is TGTGCCAGCTCACCACCGGAGAGCTCCTACAATGAGCAGTTCTTC.